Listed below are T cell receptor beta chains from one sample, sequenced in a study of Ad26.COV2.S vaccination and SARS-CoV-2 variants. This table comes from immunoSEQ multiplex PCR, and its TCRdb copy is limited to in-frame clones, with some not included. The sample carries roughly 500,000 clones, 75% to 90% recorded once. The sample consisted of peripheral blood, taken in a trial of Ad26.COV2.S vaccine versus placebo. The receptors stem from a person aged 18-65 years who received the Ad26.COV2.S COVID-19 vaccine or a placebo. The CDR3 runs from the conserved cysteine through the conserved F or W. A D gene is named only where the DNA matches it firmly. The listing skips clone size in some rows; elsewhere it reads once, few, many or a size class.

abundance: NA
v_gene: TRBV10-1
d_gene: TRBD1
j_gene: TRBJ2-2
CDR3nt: TGCGCCAGCAGTGTTAGACAGGGGCCCGGGGAGCTGTTTTTT
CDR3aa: CASSVRQGPGELFF

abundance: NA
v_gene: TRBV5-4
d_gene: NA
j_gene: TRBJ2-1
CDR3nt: TGTGCCAGCAGCTTGGAAGAGGGCTGGACGCCGTTCTTC
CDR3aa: CASSLEEGWTPFF

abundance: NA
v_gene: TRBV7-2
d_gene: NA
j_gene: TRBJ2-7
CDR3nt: TGTGCCAGCAGCCGCACAGGGGCTAGCGGAACCTACGAGCAGTACTTC
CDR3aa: CASSRTGASGTYEQYF

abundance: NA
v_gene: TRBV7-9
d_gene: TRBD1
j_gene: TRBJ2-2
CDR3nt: TGTGCCAGCAGCTCCGCATGGGACAGCTTCCAAAGAACCGGGGAGCTGTTTTTT
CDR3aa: CASSSAWDSFQRTGELFF

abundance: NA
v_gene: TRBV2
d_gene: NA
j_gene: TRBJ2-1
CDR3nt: TGTGCCAGCAGTGTAGTGGTTGATGGATTCTTC
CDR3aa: CASSVVVDGFF

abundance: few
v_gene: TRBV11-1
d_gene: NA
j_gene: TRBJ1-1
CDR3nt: TGTGCCAGCAGCCATGACCCGTACACTGAAGCTTTCTTT
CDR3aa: CASSHDPYTEAFF

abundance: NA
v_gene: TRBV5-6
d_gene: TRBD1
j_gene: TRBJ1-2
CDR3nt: TGTGCCAGCACAGACAGGGCGGGGAACTATGGCTACACCTTC
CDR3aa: CASTDRAGNYGYTF

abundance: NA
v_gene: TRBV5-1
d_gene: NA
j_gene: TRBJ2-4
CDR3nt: TGCGCCAGCAGCTTGGACCCCAGGGGGGGCAAAAACATTCAGTACTTC
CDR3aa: CASSLDPRGGKNIQYF

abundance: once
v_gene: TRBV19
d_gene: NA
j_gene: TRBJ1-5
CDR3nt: TGTGCCAGTAGTATAGTCGGGTATAGCAATCAGCCCCAGCATTTT
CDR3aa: CASSIVGYSNQPQHF

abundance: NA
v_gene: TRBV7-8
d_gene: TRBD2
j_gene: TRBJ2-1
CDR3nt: TGTGCCAGCAGCTTAGAGCGGGGAGGCTCCTACAATGAGCAGTTCTTC
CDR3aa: CASSLERGGSYNEQFF

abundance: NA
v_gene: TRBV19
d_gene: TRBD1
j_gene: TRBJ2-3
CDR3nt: TGTGCCAGTAGTGCGGACAGGGGAAGGAATACGCAGTATTTT
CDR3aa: CASSADRGRNTQYF

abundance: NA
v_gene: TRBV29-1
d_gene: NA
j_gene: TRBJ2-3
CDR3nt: TGCAGCGTCGAAAACAAGTTAGATACGCAGTATTTT
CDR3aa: CSVENKLDTQYF

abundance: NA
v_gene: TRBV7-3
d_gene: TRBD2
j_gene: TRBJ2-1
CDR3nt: TGTGCCAGCAGAAGGGGGACTAGCGGGAGTAATGAGCAGTTCTTC
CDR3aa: CASRRGTSGSNEQFF

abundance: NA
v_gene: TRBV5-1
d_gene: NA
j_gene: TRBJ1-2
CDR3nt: TGCGCCAGCAGCCTAGGACAGACGTATGGCTACACCTTC
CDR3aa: CASSLGQTYGYTF

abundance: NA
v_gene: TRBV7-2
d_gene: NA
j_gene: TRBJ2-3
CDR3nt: TGTGCCAGCAGCCCGGGACTTCCCACAGATACGCAGTATTTT
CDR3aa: CASSPGLPTDTQYF

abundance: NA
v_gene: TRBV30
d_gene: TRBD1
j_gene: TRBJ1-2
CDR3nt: TGTGCCTGGAGTGTAGCAGGGGGCGAGGTCTATGGCTACACCTTC
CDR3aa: CAWSVAGGEVYGYTF

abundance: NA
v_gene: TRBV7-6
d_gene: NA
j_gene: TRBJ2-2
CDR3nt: TGTGCCAGCAGCCCCTCGACGTGGGACACCGGGGAGCTGTTTTTT
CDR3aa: CASSPSTWDTGELFF

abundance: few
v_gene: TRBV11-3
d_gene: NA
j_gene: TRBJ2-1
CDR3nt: TGTGCCAGCAGCGCCACAGGGTATCATGAGCAGTTCTTC
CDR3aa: CASSATGYHEQFF

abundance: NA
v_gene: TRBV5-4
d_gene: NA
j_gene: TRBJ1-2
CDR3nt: TGTGCCAGCAGCTTGGCCGTACTGAACTATGGCTACACCTTC
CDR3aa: CASSLAVLNYGYTF

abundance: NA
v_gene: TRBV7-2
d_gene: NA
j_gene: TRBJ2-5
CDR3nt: TGTGCCAGCAGCTTACTCCGGGCTGGGACCCAGTACTTC
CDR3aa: CASSLLRAGTQYF

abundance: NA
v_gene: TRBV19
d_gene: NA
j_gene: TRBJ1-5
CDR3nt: TGTGCCAGTAGTATCCCCCGGTACAGGGCTAGCAATCAGCCCCAGCATTTT
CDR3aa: CASSIPRYRASNQPQHF

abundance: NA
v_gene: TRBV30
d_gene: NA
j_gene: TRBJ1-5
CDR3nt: TGTGCCTGGAGTGTACGTTACAGAAGCTTTGCTCAGCCCCAGCATTTT
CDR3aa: CAWSVRYRSFAQPQHF

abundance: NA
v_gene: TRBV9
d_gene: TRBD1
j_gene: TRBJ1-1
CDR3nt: TGTGCCAGCAGCGTACCCGGACAGGGGGCGGTCACTGAAGCTTTCTTT
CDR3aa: CASSVPGQGAVTEAFF

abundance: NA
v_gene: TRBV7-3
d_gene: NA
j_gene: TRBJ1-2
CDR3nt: TGTGCCAGCAGCTTAACTCCGGGACATGGGGGAGAAAGTGGCTACACCTTC
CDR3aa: CASSLTPGHGGESGYTF

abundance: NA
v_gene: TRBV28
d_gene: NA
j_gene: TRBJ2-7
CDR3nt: TGTGCCAGCAGTTTAGCAGGGTTCTCCTACGAGCAGTACTTC
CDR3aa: CASSLAGFSYEQYF

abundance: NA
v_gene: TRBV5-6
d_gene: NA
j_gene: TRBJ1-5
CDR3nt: TGTGCCAGCAGCCGGGGGGACGATCAGCCCCAGCATTTT
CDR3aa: CASSRGDDQPQHF

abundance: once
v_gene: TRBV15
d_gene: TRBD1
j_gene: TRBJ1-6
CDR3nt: TGTGCCACCAGCAGAGACAGGGGGTTCAATTCACCCCTCCACTTT
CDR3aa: CATSRDRGFNSPLHF

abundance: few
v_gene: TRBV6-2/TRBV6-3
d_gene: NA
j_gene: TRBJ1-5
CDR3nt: TGTGCCAGCAGCCCATACGTGGCAGGGAATCAGCCCCAGCATTTT
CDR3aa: CASSPYVAGNQPQHF

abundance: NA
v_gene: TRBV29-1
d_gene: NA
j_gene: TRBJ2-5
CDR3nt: TGCAGCGTTGAAGAGCCTGGGGCGGCCCAGTACTTC
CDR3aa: CSVEEPGAAQYF

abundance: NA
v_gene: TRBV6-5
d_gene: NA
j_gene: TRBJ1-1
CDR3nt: TGTGCCAGCAGGCCTTCAGGCGGGGACACTGAAGCTTTCTTT
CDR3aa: CASRPSGGDTEAFF

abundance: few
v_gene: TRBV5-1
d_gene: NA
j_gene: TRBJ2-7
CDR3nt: TGCGCCAGCAGCTTGGGGTACGAGCAGTACTTC
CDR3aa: CASSLGYEQYF

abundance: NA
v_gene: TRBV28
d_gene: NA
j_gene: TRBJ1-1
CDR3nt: TGTGCCAGCAGCCCCCGATGGGGCACTGAAGCTTTCTTT
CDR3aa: CASSPRWGTEAFF

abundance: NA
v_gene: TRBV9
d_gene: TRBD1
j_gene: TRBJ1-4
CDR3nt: TGTGCCAGCAGCGTTCGGTATGTACAGGGGGCTTTATTTGCAGCTAATGAAAAACTGTTTTTT
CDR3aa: CASSVRYVQGALFAANEKLFF

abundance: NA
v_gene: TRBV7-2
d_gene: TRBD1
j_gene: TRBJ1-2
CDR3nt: TGTGCCAGCCAAAGGGGGCAGATCTACGGCTACACCTTC
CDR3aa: CASQRGQIYGYTF

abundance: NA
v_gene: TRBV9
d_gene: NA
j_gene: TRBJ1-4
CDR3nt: TGTGCCAGCAGCGTAGCTTTGGGGGATGAAAAACTGTTTTTT
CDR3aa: CASSVALGDEKLFF

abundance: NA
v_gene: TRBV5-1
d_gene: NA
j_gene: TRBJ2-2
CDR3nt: TGCGCCAGCAGCTCGCCCGGACAGACCACCGGGGAGCTGTTTTTT
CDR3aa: CASSSPGQTTGELFF

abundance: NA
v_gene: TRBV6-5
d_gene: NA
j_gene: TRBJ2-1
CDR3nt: TGTGCCAGCAGTTCCCGACGGAAGAGCTCCTACAATGAGCAGTTCTTC
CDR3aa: CASSSRRKSSYNEQFF

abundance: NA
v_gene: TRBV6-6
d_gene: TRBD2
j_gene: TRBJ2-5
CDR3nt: TGTGCCAGCAGTTACTCGGGACTAGCGAGGGAGACCCAGTACTTC
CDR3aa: CASSYSGLARETQYF

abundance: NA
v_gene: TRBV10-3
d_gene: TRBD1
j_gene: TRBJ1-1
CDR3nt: TGTGCCATCCATGGACAGGGGGCGCGGGACACTGAAGCTTTCTTT
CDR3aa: CAIHGQGARDTEAFF

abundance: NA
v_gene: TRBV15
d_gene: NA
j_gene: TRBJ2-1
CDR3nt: TGTGCCACCAGCAGCGGACGTGACAATGAGCAGTTCTTC
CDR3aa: CATSSGRDNEQFF

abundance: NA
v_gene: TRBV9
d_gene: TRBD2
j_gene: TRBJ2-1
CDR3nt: TGTGCCAGCAGCTTTACCGGCGGGGGGGTTTCCTACAATGAGCAGTTCTTC
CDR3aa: CASSFTGGGVSYNEQFF